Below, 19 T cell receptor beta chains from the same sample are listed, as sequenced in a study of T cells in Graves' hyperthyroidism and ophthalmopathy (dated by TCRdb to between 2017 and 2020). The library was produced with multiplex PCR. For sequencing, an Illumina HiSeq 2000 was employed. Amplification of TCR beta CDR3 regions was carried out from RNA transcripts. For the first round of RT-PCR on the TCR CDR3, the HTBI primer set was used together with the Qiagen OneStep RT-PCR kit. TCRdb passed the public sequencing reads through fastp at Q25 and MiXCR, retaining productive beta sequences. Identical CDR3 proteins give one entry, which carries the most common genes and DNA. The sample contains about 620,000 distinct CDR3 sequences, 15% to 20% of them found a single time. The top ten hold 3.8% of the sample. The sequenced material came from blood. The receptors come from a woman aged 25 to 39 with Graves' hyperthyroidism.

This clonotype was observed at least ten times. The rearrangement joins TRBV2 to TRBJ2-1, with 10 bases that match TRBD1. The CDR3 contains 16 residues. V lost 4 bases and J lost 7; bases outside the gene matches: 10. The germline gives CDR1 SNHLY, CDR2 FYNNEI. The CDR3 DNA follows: TGTGCCAGCAGTGGGACCGGGACAGGGGCGTCAAATGAGCAGTTCTTC. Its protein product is CASSGTGTGASNEQFF.

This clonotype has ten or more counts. This CDR3 is CASALKRVAGFLGNQPQHF. The CDR3, as DNA: TGTGCCAGCGCACTCAAAAGAGTTGCAGGGTTTTTGGGCAATCAGCCCCAGCATTTT. The V gene is TRBV2, the J gene TRBJ1-5; perhaps TRBD1 as D (5 bases). In germline, CDR1 is SNHLY, CDR2 FYNNEI. The CDR3 loop spans 19 amino acids. Trimming pared 8 bases from V and 2 bases from J, leaving 28 bases between.

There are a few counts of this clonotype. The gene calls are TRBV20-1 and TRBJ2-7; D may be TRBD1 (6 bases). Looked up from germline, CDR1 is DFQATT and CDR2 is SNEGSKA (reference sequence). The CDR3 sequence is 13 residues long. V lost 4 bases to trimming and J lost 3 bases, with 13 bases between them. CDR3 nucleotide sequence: TGCAGTGCTACATGGACAGACCGCTACGAGCAGTACTTC. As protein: CSATWTDRYEQYF.

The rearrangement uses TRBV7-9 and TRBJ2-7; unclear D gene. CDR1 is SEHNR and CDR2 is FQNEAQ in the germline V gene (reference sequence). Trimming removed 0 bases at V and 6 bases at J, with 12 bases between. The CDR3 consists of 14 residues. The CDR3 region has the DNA TGTGCCAGCAGCTTAGCACCTGGCTGGGTCGAGCAGTACTTC. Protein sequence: CASSLAPGWVEQYF.

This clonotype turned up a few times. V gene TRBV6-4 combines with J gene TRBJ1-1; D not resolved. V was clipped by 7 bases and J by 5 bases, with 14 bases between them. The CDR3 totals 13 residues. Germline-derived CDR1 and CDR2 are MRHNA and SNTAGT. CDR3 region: CASKDEGLTEAFF. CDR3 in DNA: TGTGCCAGCAAGGATGAGGGTTTGACTGAAGCTTTCTTT.

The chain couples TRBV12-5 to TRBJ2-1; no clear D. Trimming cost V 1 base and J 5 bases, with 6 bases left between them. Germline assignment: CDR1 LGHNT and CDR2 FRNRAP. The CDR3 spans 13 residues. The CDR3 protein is CASGLDPDNEQFF. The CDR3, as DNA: TGTGCTAGTGGTTTGGATCCCGACAATGAGCAGTTCTTC.

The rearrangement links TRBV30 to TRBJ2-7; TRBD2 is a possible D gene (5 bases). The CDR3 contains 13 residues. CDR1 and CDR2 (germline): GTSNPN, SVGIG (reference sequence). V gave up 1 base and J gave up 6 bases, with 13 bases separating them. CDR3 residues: CAWSARPEGEQYF. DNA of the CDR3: TGTGCCTGGAGTGCACGTCCTGAGGGCGAGCAGTACTTC. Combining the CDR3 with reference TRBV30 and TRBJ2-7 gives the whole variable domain SQTIHQWPATLVQPVGSPLSLECTVEGTSNPNLYWYRQAAGRGLQLLFYSVGIGQISSEVPQNLSASRPQDRQFILSSKKLLLSDSGFYLCAWSARPEGEQYFGPGTRLTVT.

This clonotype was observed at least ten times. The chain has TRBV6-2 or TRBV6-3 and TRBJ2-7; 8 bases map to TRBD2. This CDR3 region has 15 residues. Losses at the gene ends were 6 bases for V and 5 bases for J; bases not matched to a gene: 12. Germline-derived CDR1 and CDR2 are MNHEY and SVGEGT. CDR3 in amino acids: CASRTSGGRWNEQYF. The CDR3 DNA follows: TGTGCCAGCAGAACTTCGGGGGGGCGTTGGAACGAGCAGTACTTC.

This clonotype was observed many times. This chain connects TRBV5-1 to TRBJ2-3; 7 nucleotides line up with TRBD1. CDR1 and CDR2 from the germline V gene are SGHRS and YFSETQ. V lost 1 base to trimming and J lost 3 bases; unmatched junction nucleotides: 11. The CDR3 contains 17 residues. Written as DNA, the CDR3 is TGCGCCAGCAGCTTGTGGTTCAACAGGGGAAGTACAGATACGCAGTATTTT. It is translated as CASSLWFNRGSTDTQYF.

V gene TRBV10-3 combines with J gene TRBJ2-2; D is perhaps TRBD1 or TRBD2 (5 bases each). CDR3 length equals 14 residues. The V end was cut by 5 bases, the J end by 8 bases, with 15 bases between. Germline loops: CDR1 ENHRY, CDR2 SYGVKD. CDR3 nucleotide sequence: TGTGCCATCAGTCCGGGACCCGGGGCGGGGGAGCTGTTTTTT. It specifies CAISPGPGAGELFF.

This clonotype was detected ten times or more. This CDR3 is CASSAYSRSYNEQFF. Here the CDR3 DNA reads TGTGCCAGCAGTGCATATAGTCGCTCCTACAATGAGCAGTTCTTC. The chain joins TRBV2 to TRBJ2-1; D ambiguous. CDR1 and CDR2 (germline): SNHLY, FYNNEI. Trimming removed 4 bases from V and 0 bases from J, with 10 bases in between. The CDR3 runs to 15 residues.

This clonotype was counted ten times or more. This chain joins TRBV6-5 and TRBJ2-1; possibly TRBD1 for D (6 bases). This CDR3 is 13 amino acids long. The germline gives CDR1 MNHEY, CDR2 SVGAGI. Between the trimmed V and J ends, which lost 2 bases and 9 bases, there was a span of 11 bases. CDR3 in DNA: TGTGCCAGCAGTTACGCTAACAGGGTTGAGCAGTTCTTC. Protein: CASSYANRVEQFF.

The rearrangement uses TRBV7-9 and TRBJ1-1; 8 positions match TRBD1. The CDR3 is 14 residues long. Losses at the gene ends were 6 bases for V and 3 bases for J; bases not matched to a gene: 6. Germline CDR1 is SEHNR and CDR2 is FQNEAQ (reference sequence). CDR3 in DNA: TGTGCCAGCAGGCAGGGGGCGTGGGACACTGAAGCTTTCTTT. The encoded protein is CASRQGAWDTEAFF. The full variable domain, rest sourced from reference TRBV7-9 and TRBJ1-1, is DTGVSQNPRHKITKRGQNVTFRCDPISEHNRLYWYRQTLGQGPEFLTYFQNEAQLEKSRLLSDRFSAERPKGSFSTLEIQRTEQGDSAMYLCASRQGAWDTEAFFGQGTRLTVV.

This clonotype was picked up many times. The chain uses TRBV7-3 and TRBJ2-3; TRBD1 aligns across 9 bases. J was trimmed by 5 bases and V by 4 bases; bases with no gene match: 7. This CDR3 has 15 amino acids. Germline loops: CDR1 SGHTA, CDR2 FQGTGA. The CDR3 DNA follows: TGTGCCAGCAGCTCGAGACAGGGGGGAATAGATACGCAGTATTTT. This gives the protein CASSSRQGGIDTQYF.

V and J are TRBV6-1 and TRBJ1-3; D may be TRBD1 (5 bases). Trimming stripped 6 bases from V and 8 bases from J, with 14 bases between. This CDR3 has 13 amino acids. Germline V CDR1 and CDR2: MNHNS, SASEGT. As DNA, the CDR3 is TGTGCCAGCAGGAGGGGCGGAGGGGACACCATATATTTT. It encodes CASRRGGGDTIYF.

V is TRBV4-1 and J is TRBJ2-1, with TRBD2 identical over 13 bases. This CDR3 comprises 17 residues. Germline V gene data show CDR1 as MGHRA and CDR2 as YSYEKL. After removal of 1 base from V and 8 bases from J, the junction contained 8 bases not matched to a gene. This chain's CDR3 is CASSQVVGLAGEDEQFF. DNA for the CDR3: TGCGCCAGCAGCCAAGTCGTAGGACTAGCGGGAGAGGATGAGCAGTTCTTC.

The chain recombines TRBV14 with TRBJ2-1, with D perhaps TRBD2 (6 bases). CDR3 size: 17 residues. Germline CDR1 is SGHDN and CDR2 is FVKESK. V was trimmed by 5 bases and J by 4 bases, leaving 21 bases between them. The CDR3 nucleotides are TGTGCCAGCAGCATGAATAGCGGCTCCAGATTATACAATGAGCAGTTCTTC. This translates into CASSMNSGSRLYNEQFF.

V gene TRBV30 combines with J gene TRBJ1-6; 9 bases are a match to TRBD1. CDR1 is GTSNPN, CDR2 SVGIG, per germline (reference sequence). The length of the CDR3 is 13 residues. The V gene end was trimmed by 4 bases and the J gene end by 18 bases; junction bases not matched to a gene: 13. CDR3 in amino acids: CAWMGQGGLVPHF. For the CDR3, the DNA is TGTGCCTGGATGGGACAGGGAGGACTAGTACCCCACTTT.

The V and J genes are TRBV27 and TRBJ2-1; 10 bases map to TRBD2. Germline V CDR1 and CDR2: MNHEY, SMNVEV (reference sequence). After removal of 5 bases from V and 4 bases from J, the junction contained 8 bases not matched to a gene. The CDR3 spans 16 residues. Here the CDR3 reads CASSDPGLARYNEQFF. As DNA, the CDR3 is TGTGCCAGCAGTGATCCGGGACTAGCGCGTTACAATGAGCAGTTCTTC.